This is a list of T cell receptor beta chains from one sample in a study of T cells in localized non-small cell lung cancer. The protocol was immunoSEQ multiplex PCR, while the TCRdb copy is restricted to in-frame clones and leaves out a portion. The table has roughly 30,000 clones, about 90% seen once. Source: peripheral blood mononuclear cells, taken before any cancer treatment. These TCRs come from a woman aged 35 to 70 with stage III lung adenocarcinoma. The CDR3 runs from the conserved cysteine through the conserved F or W. D genes are given only for firm matches. Clone sizes are given selectively: once, few, many, or a class where the clone is expanded.

v_call,clone_size,d_call,j_call,cdr3_nt,cdr3_aa
TRBV5-1,.,TRBD2,TRBJ2-7,TGCGCCAGCAGCTTGGGAGGGACTAGCGGGAGGCCATCCTACGAGCAGTACTTC,CASSLGGTSGRPSYEQYF
TRBV11-2,.,.,TRBJ2-2,TGTGCCAGCAGCCCCCAGGGGCAGGGGACCGGGGAGCTGTTTTTT,CASSPQGQGTGELFF
TRBV15,.,.,TRBJ2-1,TGTGCCACCAGCCCCCTGACGGGTGGCTACAATGAGCAGTTCTTC,CATSPLTGGYNEQFF
TRBV11-2,.,.,TRBJ2-2,TGTGCCAGCAGCTTTCAGGGGGGGGACGGGGAGCTGTTTTTT,CASSFQGGDGELFF
TRBV5-1,.,.,TRBJ1-3,TGCGCCAGCAGCCCTAATACCCTGGACTCTGGAAACACCATATATTTT,CASSPNTLDSGNTIYF
TRBV5-6,once,.,TRBJ2-5,TGTGCCAGCAGCCCGTGGCCCCCGGGGATCGCGGCCCAGTACTTC,CASSPWPPGIAAQYF
TRBV6-1,.,.,TRBJ1-4,TGTGCCAGCAGTGAAAGGGGGATTAATGAAAAACTGTTTTTT,CASSERGINEKLFF
TRBV19,.,.,TRBJ1-1,TGTGCCAGTAGTGGACCCATAAACACTGAAGCTTTCTTT,CASSGPINTEAFF
TRBV28,.,.,TRBJ1-2,TGTGCCAGCAGTCCCGGGCCTTACTATGGCTACACCTTC,CASSPGPYYGYTF
TRBV5-1,.,TRBD2,TRBJ2-1,TGCGCCAGCAACGGACTAGCGGGAGCGGGTAATGAGCAGTTCTTC,CASNGLAGAGNEQFF
TRBV10-1,.,.,TRBJ2-7,TGCGCCAGCAGTGAGGGAGGGGGAGCGTGGGAGCAGTACTTC,CASSEGGGAWEQYF
TRBV5-1,.,.,TRBJ2-5,TGCGCCAGCAGCTTGTACGAGACCCAGTACTTC,CASSLYETQYF
TRBV7-9,.,.,TRBJ2-5,TGTGCCAGCAGCTCCCAGGGGGGAGGGGAGACCCAGTACTTC,CASSSQGGGETQYF
TRBV5-4,few,TRBD2,TRBJ2-2,TGTGCCAGCAGGAAGGGACTAGCGGGGGGCAACACCGGGGAGCTGTTTTTT,CASRKGLAGGNTGELFF
TRBV11-2,.,.,TRBJ2-5,TGTGCCAGCAGCTTAGTAAGAGACCTTCAAGAGACCCAGTACTTC,CASSLVRDLQETQYF
TRBV5-1,.,TRBD1,TRBJ1-3,TGCGCCAGCAGCTTGGGACAGGGGTACGGAAACACCATATATTTT,CASSLGQGYGNTIYF
TRBV6-1,.,.,TRBJ2-7,TGTGCCAGCAGGCGGGACACCTGGGACGAGCAGTACTTC,CASRRDTWDEQYF
TRBV15,.,.,TRBJ2-1,TGTGCCACCAGCTTGGATAACTCGGAGCAGTTCTTC,CATSLDNSEQFF
TRBV25-1,.,.,TRBJ1-6,TGTGCCAGCAGTGCCTATAATTCACCCCTCCACTTT,CASSAYNSPLHF
TRBV2,.,TRBD1,TRBJ2-7,TGTGCCAGCAGTGAAGCTTTGACAGGGGTTGAGCAGTACTTC,CASSEALTGVEQYF
TRBV27,.,.,TRBJ2-1,TGTGCCAGCAGTACCAACCGGGACTTTTATAATGAGCAGTTCTTC,CASSTNRDFYNEQFF
TRBV7-2,.,TRBD1,TRBJ1-1,TGTGCCAGCAGCTTCGGTTTCAGGGGGCGCGTGCGGAACACTGAAGCTTTCTTT,CASSFGFRGRVRNTEAFF
TRBV11-2,.,TRBD1,TRBJ1-2,TGTGCCAGCAGCTTAGACGGGACAGGAGTTGGCTACACCTTC,CASSLDGTGVGYTF
TRBV7-2,once,.,TRBJ2-1,TGTGCCAGCAGCTTATACGTACATGAGCAGTTCTTC,CASSLYVHEQFF
TRBV6-5,.,TRBD2,TRBJ2-7,TGTGCCAGCTCAACTAGCGGGGGTCCCTACGAGCAGTACTTC,CASSTSGGPYEQYF
TRBV11-2,.,.,TRBJ1-4,TGTGCCAGCAGCTCCCTACAAGGGGGTATTGGAAAACTGTTTTTT,CASSSLQGGIGKLFF
TRBV7-6,.,.,TRBJ2-5,TGTGCCAGCAGCTTAGGCCAGCAAGAGACCCAGTACTTC,CASSLGQQETQYF
TRBV27,.,TRBD1,TRBJ1-1,TGTGCCAGCAGTTGGACAGGGGGCGGGAACACTGAAGCTTTCTTT,CASSWTGGGNTEAFF
TRBV28,.,TRBD1,TRBJ2-3,TGTGCCAGCAGTTTGGTCCCCGGACAGGGGGCAGATACGCAGTATTTT,CASSLVPGQGADTQYF
TRBV27,.,TRBD2,TRBJ2-7,TGTGCCAGCAGTTTATCGGGACTAGCGGCAACCTACGAGCAGTACTTC,CASSLSGLAATYEQYF
TRBV18,.,.,TRBJ2-5,TGTGCCAGCTCAGGGGACGGCGGAGAAGAGACCCAGTACTTC,CASSGDGGEETQYF
TRBV7-3,.,.,TRBJ2-3,TGTGCCAGCAGCAGAGGGGCTAACACAGATACGCAGTATTTT,CASSRGANTDTQYF
TRBV2,.,.,TRBJ1-1,TGTGCCAGCAGTGAGGGGGGGACTGAAGCTTTCTTT,CASSEGGTEAFF
TRBV5-6,few,TRBD1,TRBJ1-4,TGTGCCAGCAGCTCTCAGGGGGAAGGGGGTGAAAAACTGTTTTTT,CASSSQGEGGEKLFF
TRBV28,once,TRBD2,TRBJ2-7,TGTGCCAGCAGCACGACTAGCGGCTACGAGCAGTACTTC,CASSTTSGYEQYF
TRBV28,few,.,TRBJ1-5,TGTGCCAGCAGCCGGGGGAATCAGCCCCAGCATTTT,CASSRGNQPQHF
TRBV18,once,TRBD1,TRBJ2-1,TGTGCCAGCTCACCACCCGCAGGGGGATACAATGAGCAGTTCTTC,CASSPPAGGYNEQFF
TRBV4-3,.,TRBD2,TRBJ2-2,TGCGCCAGCAGCCAAGTTACTAGCGGATACACCGGGGAGCTGTTTTTT,CASSQVTSGYTGELFF
TRBV5-1,.,TRBD2,TRBJ2-5,TGCGCCAGCAGCCTTAGCGGGGGCTCGGCAGAGACCCAGTACTTC,CASSLSGGSAETQYF
TRBV19,.,.,TRBJ2-1,TGTGCCAGTAGTAGTCAAGTTTACAATGAGCAGTTCTTC,CASSSQVYNEQFF
TRBV18,.,.,TRBJ2-1,TGTGCCAGCTCCCCGCCGAGTGGAAGCAGAATGGAGCAGTTCTTC,CASSPPSGSRMEQFF
TRBV10-2,.,TRBD2,TRBJ2-2,TGCGCCAGTAACTTAGGACTAGCGGGAGGGAAGACCGGGGAGCTGTTTTTT,CASNLGLAGGKTGELFF
TRBV11-2,.,.,TRBJ1-1,TGTGCCAGCAGCTTAGTGGCCCCGGTGGGCACTGAAGCTTTCTTT,CASSLVAPVGTEAFF
TRBV6-1,.,.,TRBJ1-2,TGTGCCAGCAGTGAGGTAACGATAAGGGATGGCTACACCTTC,CASSEVTIRDGYTF
TRBV7-9,once,.,TRBJ1-5,TGTGCCAGCAGCCAAGACGGTTTTAATCAGCCCCAGCATTTT,CASSQDGFNQPQHF
TRBV14,.,TRBD1,TRBJ2-1,TGTGCCAGCAGCCCGCGGACAGGGGGCTACAATGAGCAGTTCTTC,CASSPRTGGYNEQFF
TRBV6-1,.,.,TRBJ2-7,TGTGCCAGCAGGCACACAGGGCCCGGCGAGCAGTACTTC,CASRHTGPGEQYF
TRBV5-1,.,.,TRBJ2-2,TGCGCCAGCAGCTTGCCGACAGGATCGAGCACCGGGGAGCTGTTTTTT,CASSLPTGSSTGELFF
TRBV14,.,.,TRBJ1-3,TGTGCCAGCAGCCACTCTGGAAACACCATATATTTT,CASSHSGNTIYF
TRBV6-1,.,.,TRBJ1-1,TGTGCCAGCAGAGATCCGGACAGCCCTGAAGCTTTCTTT,CASRDPDSPEAFF
TRBV11-2,.,.,TRBJ1-1,TGTGCCAGCAGCCCGGACGGATACCCGGTCACTGAAGCTTTCTTT,CASSPDGYPVTEAFF
TRBV28,.,TRBD2,TRBJ2-3,TGTGCCAGCAGTTTAGCGGGAGGGTTTACAGATACGCAGTATTTT,CASSLAGGFTDTQYF
TRBV20-1,.,.,TRBJ1-1,TGCAGTGCGCAAAGGGCGACTGAAGCTTTCTTT,CSAQRATEAFF
TRBV18,.,TRBD1,TRBJ1-5,TGTGCCAGCTCAGGGGACAGGGACGGTCAGCCCCAGCATTTT,CASSGDRDGQPQHF
TRBV28,.,TRBD2,TRBJ2-2,TGTGCCAGCAGCCAAGCGGGAGGCCTAATTGGGGAGCTGTTTTTT,CASSQAGGLIGELFF
TRBV4-1,.,TRBD2,TRBJ2-1,TGCGCCAGCAGCCGTGAGGGGGCTAGCGGGGTGAATGAGCAGTTCTTC,CASSREGASGVNEQFF
TRBV11-3,.,.,TRBJ1-2,TGTGCCAGCAGCTTAGGTACCAGCTTGGACTATGGCTACACCTTC,CASSLGTSLDYGYTF
TRBV6-5,.,TRBD1,TRBJ1-4,TGTGCCAGCAGTCGGGACAGAACTAATGAAAAACTGTTTTTT,CASSRDRTNEKLFF
TRBV5-1,.,.,TRBJ2-5,TGCGCCAGCAGACAGGGACCCGAAGAGACCCAGTACTTC,CASRQGPEETQYF
TRBV13,once,TRBD2,TRBJ2-3,TGTGCCAGCAGCTTCCCCCTTGTAGCGGGAAAAGCGCAGTATTTT,CASSFPLVAGKAQYF